The source of this T cell receptor beta chain is a study of cytomegalovirus exposure and HLA in healthy donors. The CDR3 runs to 11 residues. CDR1 and CDR2 from the germline V gene are SQVTM and ANQGSEA. V dropped 7 bases and J dropped 4 bases, with 11 bases sitting between them. A multiplex PCR was run with 60 Vbeta primers and 13 Jbeta primers. TCRdb's copy holds only in-frame clones and misses some; the assay was immunoSEQ multiplex PCR. The sample consists of roughly 200,000 clones, around 73% of them appearing once. Source material: PBMCs. The sequence was obtained from a man between 60 and 70 years old in good health and CMV-seronegative. The chain recombines TRBV29-1 with TRBJ2-7; D may be TRBD1 (6 bases). In DNA, the CDR3 is TGCAGCGCCAAAACAGGGTACGAGCAGTACTTC. This gives the protein CSAKTGYEQYF.